Following are 21 T cell receptor beta chains from one sample sequenced in a study of metastatic and nonmetastatic thyroid tumors. Patients had received no treatment of any kind before thyroid surgery. Via MiXCR, TCRdb re-called the PCR reads. This sample yields roughly 14,000 clones, of which 34% are seen a single time; about 7% belongs to the top ten. Sequenced sample: tumor tissue. These receptors were obtained from a female donor with papillary thyroid cancer or a benign thyroid nodule (not recorded which). Some clones in this sample may be carry-over from other donors' samples.

The chain couples TRBV20-1 to TRBJ1-5, with unresolved D. The V and J ends lost 5 bases and 2 bases respectively, with 13 bases between them. CDR1 and CDR2 (germline): DFQATT, SNEGSKA (reference sequence). CDR3 length equals 14 residues. CDR3 bases: TGCAGTGCTGACCCGCCGGGTGGCAATCAGCCCCAGCATTTT. Encoded protein: CSADPPGGNQPQHF.

The CDR3 here is CASSLDRPNTEAFF. The CDR3 DNA reads as TGTGCCAGCAGCCTGGACCGACCCAACACTGAAGCTTTCTTT. This rearrangement joins TRBV3-1 to TRBJ1-1, with D hard to call. CDR1 is LGHDT and CDR2 is YNNKEL in the germline V gene (reference sequence). V was pared by 4 bases and J by 2 bases, with 11 bases between. The CDR3 totals 14 residues.

In this sample, this clone is medium-sized (0.01 to 0.1%). V usage is TRBV5-1 and J usage is TRBJ1-6; TRBD1 matches 7 bases. Germline V lookup: CDR1 SGHRS, CDR2 YFSETQ. With V trimmed by 4 bases and J by 6 bases, 7 bases remained unmatched. This CDR3 comprises 15 residues. The CDR3 spells CASSPRQGGNSPLHF. CDR3 nucleotide sequence: TGCGCCAGCAGCCCTAGACAGGGCGGTAATTCACCCCTCCACTTT.

The CDR3 loop reads CASSLHEGIETEAFF. CDR3 nucleotides: TGCGCCAGCAGCTTACATGAGGGTATCGAAACTGAAGCTTTCTTT. V and J are TRBV5-1 and TRBJ1-1, with D unclear. The CDR3 extends over 15 amino acids. Looked up from germline, CDR1 is SGHRS and CDR2 is YFSETQ. The V gene lost 2 bases and the J gene lost 5 bases, with 16 bases spanning the gap.

This clone was seen only a few times. A junction boundary mismatches the germline segment, possibly from a read error. CDR3 region: CVSRSGARSRLHF. Written as DNA, the CDR3 is TGTGTCAGTCGTTCAGGGGCAAGGTCACGCCTCCACTTT. The gene calls are TRBV6-1 and TRBJ1-6; maybe TRBD1 (6 bases). This CDR3 region has 13 residues. Germline assignment: CDR1 MNHNS and CDR2 SASEGT.

V usage is TRBV7-6 and J usage is TRBJ2-3, with a tentative D call TRBD2 (5 bases). Germline CDR1 and CDR2: SGHVS and FNYEAQ. The CDR3 loop spans 15 amino acids. The V end lost 1 base, the J end lost 0 bases, and 8 bases lay between the germline ends. Here the CDR3 reads CASSLGLASTDTQYF. Written as DNA, the CDR3 is TGTGCCAGCAGCTTAGGGCTAGCTAGCACAGATACGCAGTATTTT.

In this sample, this clone turned up many times. The rearrangement joins TRBV5-5 to TRBJ2-2; 7 positions match TRBD2. The V segment lost 4 bases and the J segment 7 bases; nucleotides outside the gene matches: 13. The length of the CDR3 is 16 residues. Looked up from germline, CDR1 is SGHKS and CDR2 is YYEKEE (reference sequence). CDR3 residues: CASSRGLGSGDGELFF. As DNA, the CDR3 is TGTGCCAGCAGCCGGGGACTCGGGAGCGGGGACGGGGAGCTGTTTTTT. Looking up the rest from reference TRBV5-5 and TRBJ2-2 gives the full variable domain: DAGVTQSPTHLIKTRGQQVTLRCSPISGHKSVSWYQQVLGQGPQFIFQYYEKEERGRGNFPDRFSARQFPNYSSELNVNALLLGDSALYLCASSRGLGSGDGELFFGEGSRLTVL.

About this clone: An end of the junction does not agree with germline; a read error may underlie this. This sequence joins TRBV6-1 and TRBJ1-2; D might be TRBD1 (5 bases). CDR3 length: 13 amino acids. Looked up from germline, CDR1 is MNHNS and CDR2 is SASEGT. CDR3 sequence reads: CSSSHQTAYGYTF. CDR3 nucleotides: TGTTCCAGCAGTCACCAGACAGCCTATGGCTACACCTTC.

The table lists this clone with many counts. This chain uses TRBV5-4 with TRBJ2-2; D might be TRBD1 (5 bases). Germline CDR1 SGHNT, CDR2 YYREEE (reference sequence). This CDR3 has 14 residues. The germline V and J ends were trimmed by 3 bases and 1 base, with 7 bases remaining between them. The CDR3 nucleotides are TGTGCCAGCAGCTCAGACAGGAACACCGGGGAGCTGTTTTTT. The encoded protein is CASSSDRNTGELFF.

CDR3 sequence reads: CASSRASGNTIYF. DNA for the CDR3: TGTGCCAGCAGCCGTGCCTCTGGAAACACCATATATTTT. The chain has TRBV7-8 and TRBJ1-3; no definite D call. Trimming pared 5 bases from V and 0 bases from J, leaving 5 bases between. The CDR3 is made up of 13 amino acids. Germline CDR1 is SGHVS and CDR2 is FQNEAQ.

J is TRBJ1-3 and V is TRBV18; D is unresolved. The V end was cut by 3 bases, the J end by 3 bases, with 6 bases between. This CDR3 has 13 residues. Germline lookup yields CDR1 KGHSH and CDR2 LQKENI. Here the CDR3 reads CASSPGDGNTIYF. The CDR3 DNA reads TGTGCCAGCTCACCGGGAGATGGAAACACCATATATTTT.

This clone appeared a few times. This chain links TRBV27 with TRBJ2-7; 7 bases agree with TRBD2. CDR3 length: 15 amino acids. V lost 6 bases, J lost 3 bases, and 11 bases stayed unmatched. The V gene's germline CDR1 is MNHEY and CDR2 SMNVEV (reference sequence). The CDR3 sequence is CASRTSEAGVYEQYF. The DNA for the CDR3 is TGTGCCAGCAGGACCTCTGAGGCGGGAGTCTACGAGCAGTACTTC.

There are many counts of this clone. This sequence joins TRBV11-2 and TRBJ2-2; 9 nucleotides align to TRBD2. The germline CDR1 and CDR2 sequences are SGHAT and FQNNGV. The CDR3 is 15 residues long. J lost 3 bases, V lost 1 base, and 0 bases had no gene match. CDR3 coding DNA: TGTGCCAGCAGCTTAGGGACTAGCGACACCGGGGAGCTGTTTTTT. Protein sequence: CASSLGTSDTGELFF. Full variable domain (remainder filled in from reference TRBV11-2 and TRBJ2-2): EAGVAQSPRYKIIEKRQSVAFWCNPISGHATLYWYQQILGQGPKLLIQFQNNGVVDDSQLPKDRFSAERLKGVDSTLKIQPAKLEDSAVYLCASSLGTSDTGELFFGEGSRLTVL.

This clone was detected only a few times. This chain joins TRBV11-1 and TRBJ1-1; D is uncertain. The V end lost 0 bases, the J end lost 7 bases, and 6 bases lay between the germline ends. Germline V lookup: CDR1 SGHAT, CDR2 FQDESV (reference sequence). CDR3 length equals 12 residues. CDR3 sequence reads: CASSLAGSEAFF. The CDR3 nucleotides are TGTGCCAGCAGCTTAGCTGGCAGTGAAGCTTTCTTT.

By sample fraction, this clone is medium-sized. The chain is built from TRBV20-1 and TRBJ1-3, with 7 bases fitting TRBD1. After removal of 2 bases from V and 0 bases from J, the junction contained 7 bases not matched to a gene. The CDR3 has 16 amino acids. In germline, CDR1 is DFQATT, CDR2 SNEGSKA (reference sequence). The CDR3 DNA is TGCAGTGCTAGAAAAGGGGGCACCCGCTCTGGAAACACCATATATTTT. This gives the protein CSARKGGTRSGNTIYF.

This clone is medium-sized by share. V gene TRBV27 combines with J gene TRBJ1-1; tentative D call: TRBD1 (5 bases). This CDR3 region has 16 residues. Per germline, CDR1 MNHEY and CDR2 SMNVEV (reference sequence). V was clipped by 2 bases and J by 1 base, with 14 bases between them. CDR3: CASSLGAGRANTEAFF. CDR3 DNA: TGTGCCAGCAGTTTAGGGGCAGGTAGGGCGAACACTGAAGCTTTCTTT.

In its sample, this clone was seen a few times. The chain joins TRBV6-1 to TRBJ1-2; 7 bases map to TRBD1. CDR1 is MNHNS and CDR2 is SASEGT in the germline V gene. V shed 2 bases and J 0 bases; nucleotides not matched to a gene: 3. The CDR3 has 15 amino acids. The CDR3 region has the DNA TGTGCCAGCAGTGAAATAGACAGGGCTAACTATGGCTACACCTTC. The encoded protein is CASSEIDRANYGYTF.

This sequence joins TRBV15 and TRBJ2-1, with 8 bases fitting TRBD1. V trimming: 3 bases; J trimming: 2 bases; junction bases outside the gene matches: 3. The CDR3 loop spans 15 amino acids. Germline CDR1 and CDR2: LNHNV and YYDKDF (reference sequence). The DNA of the CDR3 is TGTGCCACCAGCAGCGGACAGGGCCCCTACAATGAGCAGTTCTTC. Protein: CATSSGQGPYNEQFF.

The chain carries TRBV6-1 and TRBJ1-1, with D unresolved. This CDR3 has 13 residues. Deletions cut 6 bases from V and 6 bases from J, with 14 bases between. Per the germline V gene, CDR1 is MNHNS and CDR2 is SASEGT. DNA for the CDR3: TGTGCCAGCAGCCGTACCCGGGAACCTGAAGCTTTCTTT. Translation: CASSRTREPEAFF.

Relative to its sample, this clone is large (0.1 to 1%). The chain has TRBV28 and TRBJ1-5; 12 nucleotides agree with TRBD1. Germline V CDR1 and CDR2: MDHEN, SYDVKM. V lost 6 bases and J lost 3; bases outside the gene matches: 9. The CDR3 loop spans 17 amino acids. CDR3 coding DNA: TGTGCCAGCAGGCCCTACGGGGACAGGGGGCCCAATCAGCCCCAGCATTTT. It specifies CASRPYGDRGPNQPQHF.

This clone was seen at least ten times. The V and J genes are TRBV7-3 and TRBJ1-1, with D hard to call. Trimming removed 1 base at V and 3 bases at J, with 9 bases between. CDR3 size: 14 residues. CDR1 and CDR2 from the germline V gene are SGHTA and FQGTGA. CDR3 nucleotides: TGTGCCAGCAGCTTAAGGGCAGACTACACTGAAGCTTTCTTT. It specifies CASSLRADYTEAFF.